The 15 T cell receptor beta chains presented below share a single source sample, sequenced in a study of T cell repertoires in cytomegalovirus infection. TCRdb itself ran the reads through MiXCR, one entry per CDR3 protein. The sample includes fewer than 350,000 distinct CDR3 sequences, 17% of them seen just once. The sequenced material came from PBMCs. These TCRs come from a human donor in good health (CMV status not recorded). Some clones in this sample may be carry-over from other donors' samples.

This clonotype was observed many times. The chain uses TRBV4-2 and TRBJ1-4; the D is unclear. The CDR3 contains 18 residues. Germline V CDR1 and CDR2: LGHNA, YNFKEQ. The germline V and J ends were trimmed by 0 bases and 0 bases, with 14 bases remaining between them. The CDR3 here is CASSQDRRTYTTNEKLFF. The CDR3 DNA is TGTGCCAGCAGCCAAGATCGACGGACGTACACAACTAATGAAAAACTGTTTTTT.

The CDR3 DNA reads as TGTGCCAGCAGCCGCGCGGGGCAAGAGACCCAGTACTTC. Translation: CASSRAGQETQYF. This chain uses TRBV7-9 with TRBJ2-5; TRBD2 is a possible D gene (6 bases). Trimming left V 5 bases short and J 2 bases short, with 9 bases between. The CDR3 length is 13 residues. Germline lookup yields CDR1 SEHNR and CDR2 FQNEAQ (reference sequence).

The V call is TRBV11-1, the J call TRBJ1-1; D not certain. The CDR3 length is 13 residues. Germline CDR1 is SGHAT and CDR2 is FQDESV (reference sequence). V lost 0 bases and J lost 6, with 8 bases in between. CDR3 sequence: CASSLAVQAEAFF. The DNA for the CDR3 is TGTGCCAGCAGCTTAGCCGTTCAGGCTGAAGCTTTCTTT.

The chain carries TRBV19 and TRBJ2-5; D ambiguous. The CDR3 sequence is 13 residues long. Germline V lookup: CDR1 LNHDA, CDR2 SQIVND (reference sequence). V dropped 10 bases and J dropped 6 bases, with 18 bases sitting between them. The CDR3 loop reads CATSAGAEQTQYF. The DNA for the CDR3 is TGTGCCACGTCCGCTGGAGCCGAACAGACCCAGTACTTC.

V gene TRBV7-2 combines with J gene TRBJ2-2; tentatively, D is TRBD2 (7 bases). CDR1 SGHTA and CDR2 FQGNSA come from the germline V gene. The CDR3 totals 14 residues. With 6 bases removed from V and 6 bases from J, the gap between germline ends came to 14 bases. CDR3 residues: CASSRGGGAGELFF. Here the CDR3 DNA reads TGTGCCAGCAGTCGAGGGGGGGGTGCCGGGGAGCTGTTTTTT.

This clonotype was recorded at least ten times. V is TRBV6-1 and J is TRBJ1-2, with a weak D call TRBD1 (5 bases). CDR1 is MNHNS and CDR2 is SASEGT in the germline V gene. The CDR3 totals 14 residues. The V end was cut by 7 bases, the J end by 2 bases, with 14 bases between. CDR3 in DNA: TGTGCCAGCACGAGGACGGGACTAAACTATGGCTACACCTTC. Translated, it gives CASTRTGLNYGYTF.

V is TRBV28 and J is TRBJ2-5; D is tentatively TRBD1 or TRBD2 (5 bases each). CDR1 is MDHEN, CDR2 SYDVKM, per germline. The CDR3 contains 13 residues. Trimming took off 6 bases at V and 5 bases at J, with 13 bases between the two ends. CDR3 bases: TGTGCCAGCAGGACCGGGGACCGGGAGACCCAGTACTTC. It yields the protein CASRTGDRETQYF.

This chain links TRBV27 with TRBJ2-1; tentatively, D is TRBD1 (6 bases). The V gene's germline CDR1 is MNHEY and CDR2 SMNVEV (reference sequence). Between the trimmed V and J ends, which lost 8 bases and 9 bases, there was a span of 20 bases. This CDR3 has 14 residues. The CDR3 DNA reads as TGTGCCAGCCCCACGGGACACGCCTTTTGTGAGCAGTTCTTC. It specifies CASPTGHAFCEQFF.

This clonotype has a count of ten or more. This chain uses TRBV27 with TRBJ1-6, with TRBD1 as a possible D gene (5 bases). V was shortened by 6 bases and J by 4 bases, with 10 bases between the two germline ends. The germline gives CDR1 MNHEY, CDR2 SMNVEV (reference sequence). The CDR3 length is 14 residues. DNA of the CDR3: TGTGCCAGCAGCGCCAGGGCTTATAATTCACCCCTCCACTTT. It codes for CASSARAYNSPLHF.

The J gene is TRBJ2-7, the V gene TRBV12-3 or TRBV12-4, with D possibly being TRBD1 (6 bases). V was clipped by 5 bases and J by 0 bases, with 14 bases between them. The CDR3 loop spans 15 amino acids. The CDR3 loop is CASSKNRDNSYEQYF. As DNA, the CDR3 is TGTGCCAGCAGTAAGAACCGGGACAACTCCTACGAGCAGTACTTC.

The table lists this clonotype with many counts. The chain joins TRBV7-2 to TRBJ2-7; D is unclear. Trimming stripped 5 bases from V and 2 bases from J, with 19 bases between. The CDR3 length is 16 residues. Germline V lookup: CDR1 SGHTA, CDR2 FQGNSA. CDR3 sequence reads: CASSLGPALLTYEQYF. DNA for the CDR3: TGTGCCAGCAGCCTTGGGCCCGCCTTACTCACCTACGAGCAGTACTTC.

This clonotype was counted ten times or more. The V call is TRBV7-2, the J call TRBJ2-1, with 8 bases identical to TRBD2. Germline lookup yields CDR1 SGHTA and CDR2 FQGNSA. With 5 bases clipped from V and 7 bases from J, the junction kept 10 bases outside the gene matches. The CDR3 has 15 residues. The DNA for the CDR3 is TGTGCCAGCAGCCTAGGGGGACTAGTGGGGAATGAGCAGTTCTTC. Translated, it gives CASSLGGLVGNEQFF. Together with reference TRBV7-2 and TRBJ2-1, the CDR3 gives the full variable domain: GAGVSQSPSNKVTEKGKDVELRCDPISGHTALYWYRQSLGQGLEFLIYFQGNSAPDKSGLPSDRFSAERTGGSVSTLTIQRTQQEDSAVYLCASSLGGLVGNEQFFGPGTRLTVL.

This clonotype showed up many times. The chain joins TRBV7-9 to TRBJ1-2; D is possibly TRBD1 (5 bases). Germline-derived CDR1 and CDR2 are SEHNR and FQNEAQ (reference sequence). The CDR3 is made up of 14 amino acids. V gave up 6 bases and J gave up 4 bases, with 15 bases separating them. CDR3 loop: CASRPTGELYGYTF. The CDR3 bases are TGTGCCAGCAGGCCCACAGGTGAACTCTATGGCTACACCTTC.

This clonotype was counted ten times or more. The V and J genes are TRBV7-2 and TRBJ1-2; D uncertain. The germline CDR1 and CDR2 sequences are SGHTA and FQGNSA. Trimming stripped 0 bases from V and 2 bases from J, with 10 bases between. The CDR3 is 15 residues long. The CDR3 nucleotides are TGTGCCAGCAGCTTAGCCTCAGTGGGGAACTATGGCTACACCTTC. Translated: CASSLASVGNYGYTF. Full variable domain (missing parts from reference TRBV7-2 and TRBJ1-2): GAGVSQSPSNKVTEKGKDVELRCDPISGHTALYWYRQSLGQGLEFLIYFQGNSAPDKSGLPSDRFSAERTGGSVSTLTIQRTQQEDSAVYLCASSLASVGNYGYTFGSGTRLTVV.

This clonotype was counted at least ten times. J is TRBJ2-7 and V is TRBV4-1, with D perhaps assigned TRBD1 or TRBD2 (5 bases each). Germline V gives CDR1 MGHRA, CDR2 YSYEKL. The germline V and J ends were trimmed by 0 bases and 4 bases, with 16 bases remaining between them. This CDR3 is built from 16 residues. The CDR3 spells CASSQDLGPDPYEQYF. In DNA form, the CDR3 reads TGCGCCAGCAGCCAAGATCTGGGACCCGATCCTTACGAGCAGTACTTC.